Here is one T cell receptor (beta chain) with its context. This entry belongs to a study of cytomegalovirus exposure and HLA in healthy donors. After removal of 2 bases from V and 5 bases from J, the junction contained 0 bases not matched to a gene. Germline values: CDR1 SGHNT, CDR2 YYREEE (reference sequence). This CDR3 has 13 amino acids. The PCR contained 60 Vbeta and 13 Jbeta primers. Repertoires were generated with immunoSEQ multiplex PCR, while TCRdb's copy carries only in-frame clones and drops some. This sample lists more than 95,000 clones; its ten largest clones have around 3.2%. Sequenced sample: PBMCs. The chain carries TRBV5-4 and TRBJ2-5, with 10 bases matching TRBD2. This sequence was found in a man aged 35 to 55 in good health and CMV-seronegative. This CDR3 is CASSFSGRETQYF. CDR3 nucleotide sequence: TGTGCCAGCAGCTTTAGCGGGAGGGAGACCCAGTACTTC. Using reference TRBV5-4 and TRBJ2-5 for the parts outside the CDR3, the full variable domain is ETGVTQSPTHLIKTRGQQVTLRCSSQSGHNTVSWYQQALGQGPQFIFQYYREEENGRGNFPPRFSGLQFPNYSSELNVNALELDDSALYLCASSFSGRETQYFGPGTRLLVL.